This T cell receptor beta chain derives from a study of monozygotic twins with cystic fibrosis. CDR3 size: 12 residues. Worth noting for this clone: Its specificity is not known.

Study-wide findings and caveats: J usage was most co-twin-similar in 8 of 16 pairs, V in 13.

Method: immunoSEQ multiplex PCR; TCRdb's copy keeps in-frame clones and lacks some. Of more than 15,000 clones listed, roughly nine tenths are singletons. The gene calls are TRBV21-1 and TRBJ1-1; the table's D call of TRBD1 was not tested on the DNA. TRBV21-1 has pseudogene status. This TCR was recovered from a girl aged 2-15 years with cystic fibrosis. Sequenced sample: blood. The chain's CDR3 is CASSFHRGEAFF. The CDR3 nucleotides are TGTGCCAGCAGCTTTCACAGGGGAGAGGCTTTCTTT.